This T cell receptor beta chain was obtained from a study of T cell responses to AZD1222 COVID-19 vaccine. Germline CDR1 is LGHNA and CDR2 is YNFKEQ. Trimming removed 3 bases from V and 7 bases from J; junction bases left unmatched: 9. The CDR3 length is 16 residues. The table came from immunoSEQ multiplex PCR; TCRdb's copy has only in-frame clones and leaves some out. This sample has some 150,000 clones, with under 95% found just once. The sample here was peripheral blood, taken on day 0 of AZD1222 vaccination. The chain uses TRBV4-2 and TRBJ2-5; 12 nucleotides agree with TRBD2. The receptor was derived from an adult in good health. CDR3 loop: CASSHLAGGALGTQYF. The CDR3 nucleotides are TGTGCCAGCAGCCATCTAGCGGGGGGGGCACTGGGGACCCAGTACTTC.